Each of the 2 T cell receptor beta chains below was sequenced from the same sample in a study of blood T cells in healthy people across ages. The use of a sample-barcoded 5' primer and a J-beta primer mix characterized a second PCR of 7 to 11 cycles. MiXCR was run by TCRdb on the 5' RACE reads, yielding one entry per CDR3 protein. The sample shows around 670,000 distinct CDR3 sequences, 25% to 30% of them seen only once. The sample taken for sequencing was blood. Receptors originate from a woman of 80 years or more in good health.

V gene TRBV7-3 combines with J gene TRBJ1-2; unclear D gene. The CDR3 has 14 residues. Germline lookup yields CDR1 SGHTA and CDR2 FQGTGA. Trimming took off 0 bases at V and 5 bases at J, with 10 bases between the two ends. CDR3 residues: CASSLTAGPYGYTF. The CDR3 DNA reads TGTGCCAGCAGCTTAACGGCAGGCCCTTATGGCTACACCTTC.

The sample holds many counts of this clonotype. This rearrangement joins TRBV14 to TRBJ1-1, with 7 nucleotides matching TRBD1. V trimming: 3 bases; J trimming: 4 bases; junction bases outside the gene matches: 5. Germline V CDR1 and CDR2: SGHDN, FVKESK. The CDR3 is 14 residues long. CDR3 sequence reads: CASSQTPGGTEAFF. CDR3 DNA: TGTGCCAGCAGCCAGACCCCAGGGGGCACTGAAGCTTTCTTT.